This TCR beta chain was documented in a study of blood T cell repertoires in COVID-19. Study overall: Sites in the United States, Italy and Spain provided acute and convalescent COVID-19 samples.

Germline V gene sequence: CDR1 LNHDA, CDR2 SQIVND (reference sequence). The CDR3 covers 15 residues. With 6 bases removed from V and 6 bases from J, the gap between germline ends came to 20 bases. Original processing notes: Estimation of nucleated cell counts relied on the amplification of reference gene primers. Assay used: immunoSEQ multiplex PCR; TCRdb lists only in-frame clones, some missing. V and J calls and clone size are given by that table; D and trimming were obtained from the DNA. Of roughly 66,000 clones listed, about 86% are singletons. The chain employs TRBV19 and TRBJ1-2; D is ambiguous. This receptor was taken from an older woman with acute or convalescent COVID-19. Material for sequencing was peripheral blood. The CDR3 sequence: CASRVPTEPRNGYTF. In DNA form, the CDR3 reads TGTGCCAGTAGAGTCCCTACGGAGCCTCGGAATGGCTACACCTTC.